This entry describes one T cell receptor beta chain. Its antigen is still unknown. TCRdb keeps only in-frame clones here, not all; method: immunoSEQ multiplex PCR. The data show around 33,000 clones, with nearly 90% seen just once and 6.5% to 8.5% held by the top ten. Between the trimmed V and J ends, which lost 7 bases and 4 bases, there was a span of 20 bases. Per the germline V gene, CDR1 is MNHEY and CDR2 is SMNVEV (reference sequence). The CDR3 contains 16 residues. This entry belongs to a study of lymphopenia after photon versus proton radiotherapy. Study-level results: Relative stability marked proton patients; photon patients lost diversity and naive cells. Post-nadir diversity loss with photons came from oligoclonal expansion, particularly CD8+ Temra cells.

The sample consisted of peripheral blood, taken from a patient treated with proton-based radiotherapy. The origin of this receptor is a woman aged 65 to 85 with pancreatic cancer. Some clones in this sample may be carry-over from other donors' samples. J is TRBJ2-1 and V is TRBV27, with TRBD1 as a possible D gene (6 bases). The CDR3 nucleotides are TGTGCCAGCAATCCTCAGGACAGCCGGGCTTACAATGAGCAGTTCTTC. It is translated as CASNPQDSRAYNEQFF.